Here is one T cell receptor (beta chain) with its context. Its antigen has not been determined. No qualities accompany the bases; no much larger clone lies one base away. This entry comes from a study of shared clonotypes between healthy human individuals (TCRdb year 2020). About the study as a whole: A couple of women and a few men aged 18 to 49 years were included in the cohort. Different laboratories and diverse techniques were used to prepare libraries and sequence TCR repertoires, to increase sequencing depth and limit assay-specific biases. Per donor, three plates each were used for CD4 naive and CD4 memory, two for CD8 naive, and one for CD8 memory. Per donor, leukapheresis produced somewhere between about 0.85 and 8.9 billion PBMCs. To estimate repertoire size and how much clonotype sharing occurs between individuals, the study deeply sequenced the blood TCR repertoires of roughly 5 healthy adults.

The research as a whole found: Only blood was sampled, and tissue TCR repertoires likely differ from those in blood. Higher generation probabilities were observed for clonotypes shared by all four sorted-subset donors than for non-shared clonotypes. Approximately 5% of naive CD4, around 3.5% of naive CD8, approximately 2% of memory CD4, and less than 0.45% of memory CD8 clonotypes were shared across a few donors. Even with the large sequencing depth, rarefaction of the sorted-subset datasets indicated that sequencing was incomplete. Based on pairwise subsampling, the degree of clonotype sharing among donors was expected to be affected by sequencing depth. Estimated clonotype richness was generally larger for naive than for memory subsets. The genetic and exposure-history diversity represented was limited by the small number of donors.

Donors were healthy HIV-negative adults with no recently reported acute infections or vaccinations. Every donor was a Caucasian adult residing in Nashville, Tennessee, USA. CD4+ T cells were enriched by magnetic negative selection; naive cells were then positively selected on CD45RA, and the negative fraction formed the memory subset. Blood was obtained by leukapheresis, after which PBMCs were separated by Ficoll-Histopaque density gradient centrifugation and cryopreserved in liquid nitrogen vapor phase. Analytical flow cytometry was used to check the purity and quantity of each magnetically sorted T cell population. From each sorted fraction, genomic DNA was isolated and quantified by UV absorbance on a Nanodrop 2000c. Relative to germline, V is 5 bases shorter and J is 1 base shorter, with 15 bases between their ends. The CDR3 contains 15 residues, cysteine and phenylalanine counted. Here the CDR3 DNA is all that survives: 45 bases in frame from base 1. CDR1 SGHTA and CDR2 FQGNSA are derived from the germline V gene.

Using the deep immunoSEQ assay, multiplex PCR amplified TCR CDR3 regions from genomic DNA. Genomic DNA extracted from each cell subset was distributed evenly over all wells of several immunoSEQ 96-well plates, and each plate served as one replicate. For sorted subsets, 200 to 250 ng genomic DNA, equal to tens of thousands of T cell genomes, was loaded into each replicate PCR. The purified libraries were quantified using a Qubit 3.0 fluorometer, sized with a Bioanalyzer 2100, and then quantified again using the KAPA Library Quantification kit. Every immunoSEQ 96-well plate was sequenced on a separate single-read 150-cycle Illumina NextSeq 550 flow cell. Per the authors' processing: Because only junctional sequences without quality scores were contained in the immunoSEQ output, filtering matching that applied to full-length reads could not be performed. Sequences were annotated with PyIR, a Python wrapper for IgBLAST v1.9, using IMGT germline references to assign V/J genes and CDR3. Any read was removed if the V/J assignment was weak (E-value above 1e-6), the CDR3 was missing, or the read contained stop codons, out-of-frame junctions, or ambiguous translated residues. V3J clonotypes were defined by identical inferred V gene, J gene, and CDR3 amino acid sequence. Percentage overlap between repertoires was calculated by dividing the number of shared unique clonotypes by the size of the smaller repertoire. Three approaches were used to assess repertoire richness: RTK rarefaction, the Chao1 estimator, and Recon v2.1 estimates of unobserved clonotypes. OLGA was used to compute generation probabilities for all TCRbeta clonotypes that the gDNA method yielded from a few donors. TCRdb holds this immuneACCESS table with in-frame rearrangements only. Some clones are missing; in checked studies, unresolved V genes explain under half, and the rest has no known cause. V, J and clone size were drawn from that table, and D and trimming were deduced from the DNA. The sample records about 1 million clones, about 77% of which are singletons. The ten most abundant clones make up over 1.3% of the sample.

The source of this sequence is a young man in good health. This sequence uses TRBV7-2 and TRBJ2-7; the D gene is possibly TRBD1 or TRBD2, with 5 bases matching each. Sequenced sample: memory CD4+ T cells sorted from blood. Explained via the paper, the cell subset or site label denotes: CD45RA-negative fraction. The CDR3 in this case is CASSPGWGMSYEQYF. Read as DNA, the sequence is TGTGCCAGCAGCCCGGGGTGGGGGATGTCCTACGAGCAGTACTTC.